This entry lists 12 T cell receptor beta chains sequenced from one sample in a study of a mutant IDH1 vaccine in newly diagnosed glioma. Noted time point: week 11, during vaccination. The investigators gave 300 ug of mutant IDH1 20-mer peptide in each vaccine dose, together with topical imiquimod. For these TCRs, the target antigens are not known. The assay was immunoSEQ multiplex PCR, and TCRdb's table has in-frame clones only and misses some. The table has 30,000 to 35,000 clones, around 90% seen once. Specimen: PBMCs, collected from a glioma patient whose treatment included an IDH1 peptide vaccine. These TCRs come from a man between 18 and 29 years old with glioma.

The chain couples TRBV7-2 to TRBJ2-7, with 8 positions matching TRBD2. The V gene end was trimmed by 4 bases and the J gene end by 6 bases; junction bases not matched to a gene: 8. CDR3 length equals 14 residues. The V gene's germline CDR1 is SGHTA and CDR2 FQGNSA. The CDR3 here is CASSSREGSPEQYF. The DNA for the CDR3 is TGTGCCAGCAGCTCCCGGGAGGGGAGCCCCGAGCAGTACTTC. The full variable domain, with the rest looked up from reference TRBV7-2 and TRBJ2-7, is GAGVSQSPSNKVTEKGKDVELRCDPISGHTALYWYRQSLGQGLEFLIYFQGNSAPDKSGLPSDRFSAERTGGSVSTLTIQRTQQEDSAVYLCASSSREGSPEQYFGPGTRLTVT.

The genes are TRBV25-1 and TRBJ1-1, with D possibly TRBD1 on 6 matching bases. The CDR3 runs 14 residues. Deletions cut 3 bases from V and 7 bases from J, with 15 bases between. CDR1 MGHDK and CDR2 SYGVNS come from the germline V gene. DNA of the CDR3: TGTGCCAGCAGTGATATGATTAGGGGGAATGAAGCTTTCTTT. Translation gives CASSDMIRGNEAFF.

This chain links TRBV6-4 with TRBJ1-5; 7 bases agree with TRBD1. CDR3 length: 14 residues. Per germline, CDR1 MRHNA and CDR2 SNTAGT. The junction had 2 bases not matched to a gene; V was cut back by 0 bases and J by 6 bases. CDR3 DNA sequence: TGTGCCAGCAGTGACTCCCCAGGGGGTCAGCCCCAGCATTTT. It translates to CASSDSPGGQPQHF.

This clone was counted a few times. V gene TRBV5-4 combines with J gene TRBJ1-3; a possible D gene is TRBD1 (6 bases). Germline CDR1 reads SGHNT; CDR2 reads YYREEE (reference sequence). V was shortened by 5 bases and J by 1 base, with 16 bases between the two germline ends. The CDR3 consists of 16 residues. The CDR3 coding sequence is TGTGCCAGCAGTTATACAGGGTTGGTATCTGGAAACACCATATATTTT. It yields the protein CASSYTGLVSGNTIYF.

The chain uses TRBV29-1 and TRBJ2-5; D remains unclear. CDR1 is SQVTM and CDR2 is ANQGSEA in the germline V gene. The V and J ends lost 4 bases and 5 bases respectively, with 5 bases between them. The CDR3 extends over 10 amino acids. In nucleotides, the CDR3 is TGCAGCGTTGCCGCCGAGACCCAGTACTTC. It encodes CSVAAETQYF.

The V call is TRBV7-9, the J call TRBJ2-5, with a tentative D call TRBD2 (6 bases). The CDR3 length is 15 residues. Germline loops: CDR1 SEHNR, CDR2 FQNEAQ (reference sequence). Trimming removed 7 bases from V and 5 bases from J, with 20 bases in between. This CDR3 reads CASNGGARGRETQYF. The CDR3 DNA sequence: TGTGCCAGCAACGGCGGGGCGCGGGGACGTGAGACCCAGTACTTC.

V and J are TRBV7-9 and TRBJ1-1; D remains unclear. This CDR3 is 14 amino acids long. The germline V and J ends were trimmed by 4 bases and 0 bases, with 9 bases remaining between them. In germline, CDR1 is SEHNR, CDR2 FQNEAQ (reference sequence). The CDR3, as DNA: TGTGCCAGCAGCTCGGGAAGGGTGAACACTGAAGCTTTCTTT. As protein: CASSSGRVNTEAFF. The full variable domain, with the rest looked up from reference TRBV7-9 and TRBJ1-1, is DTGVSQNPRHKITKRGQNVTFRCDPISEHNRLYWYRQTLGQGPEFLTYFQNEAQLEKSRLLSDRFSAERPKGSFSTLEIQRTEQGDSAMYLCASSSGRVNTEAFFGQGTRLTVV.

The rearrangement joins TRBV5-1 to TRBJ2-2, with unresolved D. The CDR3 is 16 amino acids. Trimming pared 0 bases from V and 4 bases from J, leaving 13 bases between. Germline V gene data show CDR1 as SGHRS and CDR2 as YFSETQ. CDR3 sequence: CASSLGGNRSTGELFF. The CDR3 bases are TGCGCCAGCAGCTTGGGAGGCAATCGGAGCACCGGGGAGCTGTTTTTT.

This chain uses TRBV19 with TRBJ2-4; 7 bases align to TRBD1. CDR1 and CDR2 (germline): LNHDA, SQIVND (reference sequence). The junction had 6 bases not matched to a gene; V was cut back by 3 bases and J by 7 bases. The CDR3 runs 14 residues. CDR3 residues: CASSILGGRNIQYF. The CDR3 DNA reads TGTGCCAGTAGTATTTTAGGGGGCAGGAACATTCAGTACTTC.

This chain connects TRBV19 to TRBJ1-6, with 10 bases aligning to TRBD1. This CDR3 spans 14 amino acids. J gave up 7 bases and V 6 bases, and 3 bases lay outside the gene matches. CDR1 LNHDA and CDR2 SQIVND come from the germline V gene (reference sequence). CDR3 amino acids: CASRTGQGNSPLHF. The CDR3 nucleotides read TGTGCCAGTAGGACGGGACAGGGGAATTCACCCCTCCACTTT.

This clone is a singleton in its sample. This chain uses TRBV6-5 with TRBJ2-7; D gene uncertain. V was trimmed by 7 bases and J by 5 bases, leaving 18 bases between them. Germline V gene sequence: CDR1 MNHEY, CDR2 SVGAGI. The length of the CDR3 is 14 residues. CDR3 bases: TGTGCCAGCAAAGCCTCCCAGGTTATTGACGAGCAGTACTTC. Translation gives CASKASQVIDEQYF.

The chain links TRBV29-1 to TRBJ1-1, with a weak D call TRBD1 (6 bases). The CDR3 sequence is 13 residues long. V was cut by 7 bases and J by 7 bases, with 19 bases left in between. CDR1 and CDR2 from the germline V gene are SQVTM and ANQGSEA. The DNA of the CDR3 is TGCAGCGCCCCGGGCTCGACAGGCAGTGAAGCTTTCTTT. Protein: CSAPGSTGSEAFF.